This T cell receptor beta chain was sequenced for a study of blood T cell repertoires in COVID-19. Study as a whole: COVID-19 samples, acute and convalescent, were from the United States, Italy and Spain.

V lost 6 bases and J 4 bases, leaving 16 bases between the germline ends. Germline V gene sequence: CDR1 MNHEY, CDR2 SMNVEV (reference sequence). This CDR3 comprises 16 residues. Those who participated ranged in age from roughly 18 to 90 years and resided in approximately 23 US areas. Profiling relied on immunoSEQ multiplex PCR, and the TCRdb table lists in-frame clones only, not all of them. The profile covers some 300,000 clones, with roughly nine tenths appearing a single time and more than 1% taken by the ten largest. This TCR came from a woman under 40 who had recovered from COVID-19. The gene calls are TRBV27 and TRBJ1-6; D ambiguous. Input material: PBMCs or T cells enriched from blood (not recorded which). The chain's CDR3 is CASSYGSEGYNSPLHF. DNA of the CDR3: TGTGCCAGCAGCTATGGGTCAGAGGGATATAATTCACCCCTCCACTTT.